The 31 T cell receptor beta chains reported below all come from one sample, sequenced in a study of blood T cell repertoires in COVID-19. Clones were read by immunoSEQ multiplex PCR, and TCRdb kept only the in-frame ones, dropping some. The table includes about 40,000 clones, around four fifths detected once. Material: peripheral blood. The receptors come from a man in his fifties or sixties with active COVID-19.

The chain links TRBV5-1 to TRBJ1-3, with a possible D match to TRBD1 (5 bases). CDR1 is SGHRS and CDR2 is YFSETQ in the germline V gene. The CDR3 has 17 amino acids. The germline V and J ends were trimmed by 3 bases and 0 bases, with 16 bases remaining between them. The CDR3 DNA follows: TGCGCCAGCAGCTCTTCGGGACTACTGAGCTCTGGAAACACCATATATTTT. Translation: CASSSSGLLSSGNTIYF.

The V call is TRBV19, the J call TRBJ2-7; D possibly corresponds to TRBD2 (6 bases). This CDR3 has 17 amino acids. CDR1 LNHDA and CDR2 SQIVND come from the germline V gene (reference sequence). V was pared by 2 bases and J by 3 bases, with 20 bases between. The CDR3 nucleotides read TGTGCCAGTAGTATATCTGGACCGCGGGGACCTTACTACGAGCAGTACTTC. Translating gives CASSISGPRGPYYEQYF. The variable domain in full, with the rest retrieved from reference TRBV19 and TRBJ2-7, is DGGITQSPKYLFRKEGQNVTLSCEQNLNHDAMYWYRQDPGQGLRLIYYSQIVNDFQKGDIAEGYSVSREKKESFPLTVTSAQKNPTAFYLCASSISGPRGPYYEQYFGPGTRLTVT.

The chain employs TRBV6-2 or TRBV6-3 and TRBJ2-2, with 9 bases that match TRBD1. Germline values: CDR1 MNHEY, CDR2 SVGEGT. V lost 2 bases to trimming and J lost 0 bases; unmatched junction nucleotides: 10. This CDR3 is 19 amino acids long. The CDR3 is CASSYPGTGQAPNTGELFF. CDR3 DNA sequence: TGTGCCAGCAGTTACCCCGGGACAGGGCAAGCCCCGAACACCGGGGAGCTGTTTTTT.

The V call is TRBV9, the J call TRBJ2-5, with D possibly matching TRBD2 (6 bases). In germline, CDR1 is SGDLS, CDR2 YYNGEE. The length of the CDR3 is 16 residues. Trimming pared 1 base from V and 0 bases from J, leaving 13 bases between. The CDR3 nucleotides are TGTGCCAGCAGCGTATCATTGGGAGGCCACCAAGAGACCCAGTACTTC. Translating it yields CASSVSLGGHQETQYF. Variable domain in full (rest from reference TRBV9 and TRBJ2-5): DSGVTQTPKHLITATGQRVTLRCSPRSGDLSVYWYQQSLDQGLQFLIQYYNGEERAKGNILERFSAQQFPDLHSELNLSSLELGDSALYFCASSVSLGGHQETQYFGPGTRLLVL.

This chain joins TRBV28 and TRBJ1-2; 9 positions agree with TRBD1. Germline loops: CDR1 MDHEN, CDR2 SYDVKM. V gave up 3 bases and J gave up 5 bases; unmatched junction bases: 7. The CDR3 runs to 15 residues. CDR3 DNA sequence: TGTGCCAGCAGTTTTCGGGACAGGGTCTTGTATGGCTACACCTTC. Its translation: CASSFRDRVLYGYTF.

CDR3 in amino acids: CASSYSRGGSWDTQYF. As DNA, the CDR3 is TGTGCCAGCAGCTACTCTCGGGGGGGGAGTTGGGATACGCAGTATTTT. The rearrangement links TRBV7-2 to TRBJ2-3; 8 bases map to TRBD2. The CDR3 is 16 amino acids. V dropped 4 bases and J dropped 6; count of bases not matched to a gene: 12. The germline V gene has CDR1 SGHTA and CDR2 FQGNSA.

The chain combines TRBV5-1 with TRBJ2-2; D is unclear. From germline, CDR1 is SGHRS and CDR2 YFSETQ. The V and J ends lost 4 bases and 3 bases respectively, with 13 bases between them. The length of the CDR3 is 15 residues. The CDR3 DNA reads as TGCGCCAGCAGCGCGGTCGGTATGGACACCGGGGAGCTGTTTTTT. Protein sequence: CASSAVGMDTGELFF. The full variable domain, rest sourced from reference TRBV5-1 and TRBJ2-2, is KAGVTQTPRYLIKTRGQQVTLSCSPISGHRSVSWYQQTPGQGLQFLFEYFSETQRNKGNFPGRFSGRQFSNSRSEMNVSTLELGDSALYLCASSAVGMDTGELFFGEGSRLTVL.

The V and J genes are TRBV7-2 and TRBJ2-7; 11 bases match TRBD2. J lost 4 bases, V lost 6 bases, and 2 bases had no gene match. There are 13 residues in the CDR3. Germline V gene sequence: CDR1 SGHTA, CDR2 FQGNSA. The CDR3 region is CASSSGGAYEQYF. CDR3 sequence (DNA): TGTGCCAGCAGTAGCGGGGGGGCATACGAGCAGTACTTC.

The chain employs TRBV5-1 and TRBJ2-1; a weak D match, TRBD1 (5 bases). The V end was cut by 0 bases, the J end by 6 bases, with 10 bases between. There are 14 residues in the CDR3. Per the germline V gene, CDR1 is SGHRS and CDR2 is YFSETQ. In DNA, the CDR3 is TGCGCCAGCAGCTTGGACCCAGGGATCAATGAGCAGTTCTTC. Amino acids: CASSLDPGINEQFF.

The rearrangement joins TRBV6-2 or TRBV6-3 to TRBJ2-1; D not resolved. CDR3 size: 16 residues. Deletions cut 5 bases from V and 1 base from J, with 15 bases between. Germline CDR1 reads MNHEY; CDR2 reads SVGEGT. The CDR3 protein is CASSRVTSPSYNEQFF. The DNA of the CDR3 is TGTGCCAGCAGTCGCGTCACGAGCCCTTCCTACAATGAGCAGTTCTTC.

The CDR3 bases are TGTGCCACCAGCAGAGAGGGACAAGTTAACACCGGGGAGCTGTTTTTT. This translates into CATSREGQVNTGELFF. The chain couples TRBV15 to TRBJ2-2; TRBD1 is a possible D gene (6 bases). The CDR3 is 16 residues long. Trimming shortened V by 0 bases and J by 2 bases, and 10 bases separated the two germline ends. Germline V gene lookup returns CDR1 LNHNV and CDR2 YYDKDF (reference sequence).

CDR3 nucleotides: TGTGCCAGCAGCCTCCAGAGCGCTGAGCAGTTCTTC. It yields the protein CASSLQSAEQFF. The V and J genes are TRBV6-5 and TRBJ2-1; D unclear. CDR1 is MNHEY and CDR2 is SVGAGI in the germline V gene. The CDR3 sequence is 12 residues long. V was clipped by 6 bases and J by 9 bases, with 12 bases between them.

The chain is built from TRBV30 and TRBJ2-7; D perhaps matches TRBD2 (5 bases). The V and J ends lost 1 base and 3 bases respectively, with 10 bases between them. This CDR3 comprises 13 residues. Germline V gene sequence: CDR1 GTSNPN, CDR2 SVGIG (reference sequence). As DNA, the CDR3 is TGTGCCTGGAGTGCGGAGACTAACTACGAGCAGTACTTC. Its translation: CAWSAETNYEQYF.

The V and J genes are TRBV5-4 and TRBJ2-7; the match to TRBD2 covers 8 bases. Germline CDR1 reads SGHNT; CDR2 reads YYREEE (reference sequence). The V segment lost 0 bases and the J segment 3 bases; nucleotides outside the gene matches: 14. The CDR3 covers 18 residues. In DNA form, the CDR3 reads TGTGCCAGCAGCTTGGACCGCTCTCTCGGGACTAGAGGCTACGAGCAGTACTTC. This encodes CASSLDRSLGTRGYEQYF. Full variable domain (missing parts from reference TRBV5-4 and TRBJ2-7): ETGVTQSPTHLIKTRGQQVTLRCSSQSGHNTVSWYQQALGQGPQFIFQYYREEENGRGNFPPRFSGLQFPNYSSELNVNALELDDSALYLCASSLDRSLGTRGYEQYFGPGTRLTVT.

This clone was seen once. CDR3 protein: CASSSGGTQYF. The CDR3 DNA is TGTGCCAGCAGTTCAGGGGGTACGCAGTATTTT. V is TRBV6-5 and J is TRBJ2-3; the match to TRBD1 covers 7 bases. There are 11 residues in the CDR3. Trimming removed 4 bases from V and 8 bases from J; junction bases left unmatched: 0. Germline CDR1 and CDR2: MNHEY and SVGAGI.

The chain carries TRBV12-5 and TRBJ1-1; D may be TRBD1 (6 bases). V shed 3 bases and J shed 4 bases, with 18 bases lying between them. The CDR3 length is 16 residues. Germline V CDR1 and CDR2: LGHNT, FRNRAP. CDR3 sequence: CASGFYRVGSVTEAFF. For the CDR3, the DNA is TGTGCTAGTGGTTTCTACAGGGTGGGTTCTGTCACTGAAGCTTTCTTT.

The chain employs TRBV24-1 and TRBJ2-1; a possible D gene is TRBD2 (6 bases). The CDR3 extends over 13 amino acids. CDR1 and CDR2 from the germline V gene are KGHDR and SFDVKD. V lost 6 bases to trimming and J lost 12 bases, with 17 bases between them. The CDR3 loop is CATSFSEGLRQFF. CDR3 DNA sequence: TGTGCCACCAGTTTTAGCGAGGGACTCAGGCAGTTCTTC.

This clone was seen once. The chain recombines TRBV28 with TRBJ1-2; 11 bases map to TRBD1. Germline assignment: CDR1 MDHEN and CDR2 SYDVKM. The CDR3 spans 15 residues. Germline trimming cut 4 bases from V and 8 bases from J; bases unmatched to any gene: 9. The CDR3 reads CASSSGQGARRGYTF. CDR3 in DNA: TGTGCCAGCAGTTCCGGACAGGGGGCCCGTCGAGGCTACACCTTC.

The J gene is TRBJ2-3, the V gene TRBV2; 10 nucleotides line up with TRBD2. J was trimmed by 2 bases and V by 4 bases; bases with no gene match: 3. The CDR3 runs to 15 residues. Germline V CDR1 and CDR2: SNHLY, FYNNEI. The CDR3 sequence is CASSAGLAVTDTQYF. Written as DNA, the CDR3 is TGTGCCAGCAGTGCTGGACTAGCGGTCACAGATACGCAGTATTTT.

This chain uses TRBV5-1 with TRBJ1-2; TRBD1 might be the D (6 bases). The CDR3 spans 14 residues. Trimming removed 5 bases at V and 2 bases at J, with 13 bases between. Germline lookup yields CDR1 SGHRS and CDR2 YFSETQ. CDR3 bases: TGCGCCAGCAGGTGGACAGCTTCAAACTATGGCTACACCTTC. This codes for CASRWTASNYGYTF.

This sequence joins TRBV28 and TRBJ2-7; 10 nucleotides line up with TRBD2. CDR1 is MDHEN, CDR2 SYDVKM, per germline. The J segment lost 0 bases and the V segment lost 6 bases, leaving 11 bases of the junction unmatched. The CDR3 sequence is 17 residues long. CDR3 in amino acids: CASRSPSGSSGSYEQYF. The CDR3 DNA reads as TGTGCCAGCAGGTCCCCTAGCGGGAGTAGCGGCTCCTACGAGCAGTACTTC.

V is TRBV19 and J is TRBJ1-1, with unresolved D. Germline V gives CDR1 LNHDA, CDR2 SQIVND (reference sequence). This CDR3 spans 14 amino acids. V was shortened by 7 bases and J by 5 bases, with 17 bases between the two germline ends. DNA for the CDR3: TGTGCCAGTATTGATAGGTACTCAGGAACTGAAGCTTTCTTT. It is translated as CASIDRYSGTEAFF.

The rearrangement joins TRBV3-1 (or the pseudogene TRBV3-2) to TRBJ2-7; 10 nucleotides line up with TRBD2. The CDR3 extends over 16 amino acids. Looked up from germline, CDR1 is LGHDT and CDR2 is YNNKEL (reference sequence). V shed 2 bases and J 6 bases; nucleotides not matched to a gene: 10. The CDR3 is CASSQRTLAGTGEQYF. The CDR3 nucleotides read TGTGCCAGCAGCCAAAGGACACTAGCGGGAACAGGCGAGCAGTACTTC.

CDR3 residues: CASSMLRGANEKLFF. For the CDR3, the DNA is TGTGCCAGTAGTATGTTACGGGGGGCTAATGAAAAACTGTTTTTT. V and J are TRBV19 and TRBJ1-4, with D perhaps TRBD1 (5 bases). The V gene's germline CDR1 is LNHDA and CDR2 SQIVND (reference sequence). The CDR3 covers 15 residues. V lost 3 bases and J lost 3, with 11 bases in between.

The CDR3 region has the DNA TGTGCCAGCAGTCTGAACAACCGGGGGGGAAGTGGCTACACCTTC. It translates to CASSLNNRGGSGYTF. This chain links TRBV27 with TRBJ1-2; D might be TRBD1 (5 bases). V lost 5 bases, J lost 7 bases, and 20 bases lay in between. Germline CDR1 and CDR2: MNHEY and SMNVEV (reference sequence). The CDR3 totals 15 residues.

The J gene is TRBJ2-1, the V gene TRBV7-3; 9 nucleotides agree with TRBD2. The CDR3 has 16 amino acids. The germline gives CDR1 SGHTA, CDR2 FQGTGA. The V and J ends lost 4 bases and 1 base, in that order; junction bases with no gene match: 5. DNA of the CDR3: TGTGCCAGCAGCTCCGTAGCGGGAGCTTCCTACAATGAGCAGTTCTTC. Amino acids: CASSSVAGASYNEQFF.

This chain connects TRBV24-1 to TRBJ2-7; 7 nucleotides agree with TRBD1. V shed 4 bases, J shed 7 bases, and the junction held 0 bases outside the gene matches. The CDR3 is made up of 11 amino acids. Looked up from germline, CDR1 is KGHDR and CDR2 is SFDVKD. CDR3 loop: CATSDRGEQYF. The CDR3 bases are TGTGCCACCAGTGACAGGGGGGAGCAGTACTTC.

In this sample, this clone turned up once. This sequence joins TRBV14 and TRBJ1-2, with D possibly matching TRBD1 (6 bases). Germline V gene sequence: CDR1 SGHDN, CDR2 FVKESK. The CDR3 length is 12 residues. The V gene lost 5 bases and the J gene lost 7 bases, with 11 bases spanning the gap. The chain's CDR3 is CASSDQGTGYTF. CDR3 coding DNA: TGTGCCAGCAGCGACCAGGGGACTGGCTACACCTTC.

The rearrangement uses TRBV11-2 and TRBJ2-1; a possible D gene is TRBD1 (5 bases). Trimming shortened V by 5 bases and J by 10 bases, and 12 bases separated the two germline ends. The CDR3 runs 12 residues. From germline, CDR1 is SGHAT and CDR2 FQNNGV. The CDR3 sequence: CASSQKRTEQFF. CDR3 bases: TGTGCCAGCAGCCAGAAGAGGACAGAGCAGTTCTTC.

V is TRBV11-2 and J is TRBJ1-2, with 9 bases that match TRBD1. Germline V gene sequence: CDR1 SGHAT, CDR2 FQNNGV. V was pared by 5 bases and J by 4 bases, with 11 bases of the junction left unmatched. This CDR3 has 16 amino acids. CDR3 sequence: CASSTQGQGVGYGYTF. CDR3 coding DNA: TGTGCCAGCAGCACCCAGGGACAGGGAGTGGGCTATGGCTACACCTTC.

The CDR3 spells CASSPYRGNTGELFF. The CDR3 DNA is TGTGCCAGCAGCCCCTACAGGGGAAACACCGGGGAGCTGTTTTTT. The chain joins TRBV5-4 to TRBJ2-2; 7 nucleotides match TRBD1. The germline V gene encodes CDR1 SGHNT and CDR2 YYREEE (reference sequence). The V and J ends lost 4 bases and 2 bases, in that order; junction bases with no gene match: 5. This CDR3 spans 15 amino acids.